These T cell receptor beta chains were read from a single sample in a study of vaccination effects on CD4 cells after COVID-19. Antigens for these TCRs are unknown. The repertoire was sequenced with immunoSEQ multiplex PCR; TCRdb's copy has only in-frame clones and lacks some. The table records about 48,000 clones, 67% of them present only once. This material consisted of CD4+ T cells from PBMCs cultured without peptide, taken before COVID-19 vaccination. Receptors were obtained from a human donor who received a COVID-19 vaccine. Both conserved end residues are part of each CDR3. D genes are given only for firm matches. Clone sizes are given selectively: once, few, many, or a class where the clone is expanded.

13	-	TRBV10-3	TRBJ2-5	few	TGTGCCATCAGTGAGTCGGGAGTAGAGACCCAGTACTTC	CAISESGVETQYF
14	TRBD1	TRBV6-5	TRBJ1-6	-	TGTGCCAGCAGTTACGCCAGGGGGAATTCACCCCTCCACTTT	CASSYARGNSPLHF
15	TRBD2	TRBV6-5	TRBJ2-2	-	TGTGCCAGCAGTCTAAGCGGGGTCAACACCGGGGAGCTGTTTTTT	CASSLSGVNTGELFF
16	TRBD1	TRBV7-2	TRBJ1-2	-	TGTGCCAGCAGCCGCGGACAGGCGAGGTCTAACTATGGCTACACCTTC	CASSRGQARSNYGYTF
15	-	TRBV19	TRBJ2-7	-	TGTGCCAGTAGTCTCCGTTCGTCGGGCCCATACGAGCAGTACTTC	CASSLRSSGPYEQYF
16	-	TRBV4-1	TRBJ1-6	-	TGCGCCAGCAGCCAAGAGGGGGGTCGGGGGCGCGGGACCCTCCACTTT	CASSQEGGRGRGTLHF
18	-	TRBV5-8	TRBJ2-5	-	TGTGCCAGCAGCTTTGGGCCTTTTGACAGGAGACGCCAAGAGACCCAGTACTTC	CASSFGPFDRRRQETQYF
13	TRBD1	TRBV6-6	TRBJ1-2	-	TGTGCCAGCAGTTACCAACAGGGGTATGGCTACACCTTC	CASSYQQGYGYTF
13	-	TRBV30	TRBJ2-1	few	TGTGCCTGGGAGGGGTTATCCTACAATGAGCAGTTCTTC	CAWEGLSYNEQFF
17	-	TRBV5-1	TRBJ2-3	-	TGCGCCAGCAGCCTCCGAGCGAGCAGGGGATTCACAGATACGCAGTATTTT	CASSLRASRGFTDTQYF
15	-	TRBV6-5	TRBJ1-6	-	TGTGCCAGCAGTTACATAGTCACAAATAATTCACCCCTCCACTTT	CASSYIVTNNSPLHF
13	-	TRBV27	TRBJ1-2	-	TGTGCCAGCAGCACAGGGACAAGGAATGGCTACACCTTC	CASSTGTRNGYTF
12	-	TRBV30	TRBJ1-4	-	TGTGCCTGGACCGGGACGAAGGGAAAACTGTTTTTT	CAWTGTKGKLFF
13	TRBD1	TRBV5-1	TRBJ1-1	few	TGCGCCAGCTCGCCAGGGGGCGCGGCTGAAGCTTTCTTT	CASSPGGAAEAFF
11	-	TRBV6-5	TRBJ2-1	-	TGTGCCACCTGGGGGTTTGGTGAGCAGTTCTTC	CATWGFGEQFF
13	-	TRBV11-2	TRBJ1-5	-	TGTGCCAGCAGCAGGGGGAGGGGTCAGCCCCAGCATTTT	CASSRGRGQPQHF
11	-	TRBV20-1	TRBJ2-5	-	TGCAGTGCTAGTTATTCGGGAGCCCAGTACTTC	CSASYSGAQYF
12	-	TRBV3-1/TRBV3-2	TRBJ1-1	-	TGTGCCAGCAGCCAAGGGACGGGTGTAGCTTTCTTT	CASSQGTGVAFF
15	-	TRBV9	TRBJ2-3	-	TGTGCCAGCAGCGTAGACCCGGGACCCACAGATACGCAGTATTTT	CASSVDPGPTDTQYF
17	TRBD2	TRBV3-1/TRBV3-2	TRBJ2-1	-	TGTGCCAGCAGCTACCTACTAGCGGGGGTCCGCGTTAGTGAGCAGTTCTTC	CASSYLLAGVRVSEQFF
16	TRBD1	TRBV19	TRBJ1-2	few	TGTGCCAGTAGTATATCGGGGACAGGAGTTCTATATGGCTACACCTTC	CASSISGTGVLYGYTF
18	-	TRBV27	TRBJ1-2	-	TGTGCCAGCAGTTCGAGTTTGCTCGGTGCTAGGGCTAACTATGGCTACACCTTC	CASSSSLLGARANYGYTF
14	TRBD1	TRBV30	TRBJ1-2	few	TGTGCCTGGAGTACCCGGACAGGGCGATATGGCTACACCTTC	CAWSTRTGRYGYTF
13	-	TRBV5-1	TRBJ2-5	-	TGCGCCAGCAGCTTGGCGGCGCAAGAGACCCAGTACTTC	CASSLAAQETQYF
15	-	TRBV5-1	TRBJ1-1	-	TGCGCCAGCAGCTTGGCACCGGCGGCGGGGACTGAAGCTTTCTTT	CASSLAPAAGTEAFF
14	-	TRBV7-2	TRBJ2-7	-	TGTGCCAGCAGCCCAGACAGGAGCTCCTACGAGCAGTACTTC	CASSPDRSSYEQYF
12	-	TRBV12-3/TRBV12-4	TRBJ1-5	-	TGTGCCAGCAGTTTACGTGGTCAGCCCCAGCATTTT	CASSLRGQPQHF
14	-	TRBV9	TRBJ1-6	few	TGTGCCAGCAGCGTAGGGGGTAGGAATTCACCCCTCCACTTT	CASSVGGRNSPLHF
15	TRBD1	TRBV6-2/TRBV6-3	TRBJ2-5	-	TGTGCCAGCAGTTACTCTTGGACAGGGCAAGAGACCCAGTACTTC	CASSYSWTGQETQYF
14	-	TRBV10-3	TRBJ1-1	-	TGTGCCATCAGTGAGTCGGTAGGGGTCACTGAAGCTTTCTTT	CAISESVGVTEAFF
12	-	TRBV27	TRBJ2-1	few	TGTGCCAGCCGGGCCCGGAACCATGAGCAGTTCTTC	CASRARNHEQFF
12	-	TRBV19	TRBJ1-1	-	TGTGCCAGTAGTATTTATAGCACTGAAGCTTTCTTT	CASSIYSTEAFF
13	-	TRBV12-3/TRBV12-4	TRBJ2-1	-	TGTGCCAGCACCGGAGGACACAGCCGGTGGCAGTTCTTC	CASTGGHSRWQFF
14	TRBD1	TRBV6-1	TRBJ1-2	-	TGTGCCAGCATGGGACAGGGGGGACTTTATGGCTACACCTTC	CASMGQGGLYGYTF
13	TRBD2	TRBV7-9	TRBJ2-1	-	TGTGCCAGCAGCCCGACTAGCGAAGATGAGCAGTTCTTC	CASSPTSEDEQFF
13	-	TRBV19	TRBJ2-7	-	TGTGCCAGTAGTCTCGGGCCTCCCTACGAGCAGTACTTC	CASSLGPPYEQYF
17	-	TRBV5-4	TRBJ1-1	once	TGTGCCAGCAGCCCAACCACCCTCCAGATCATGAACACTGAAGCTTTCTTT	CASSPTTLQIMNTEAFF
12	-	TRBV28	TRBJ1-1	-	TGTGCCAGCAGTTTAGAGGGGACTGAAGCTTTCTTT	CASSLEGTEAFF
13	-	TRBV5-1	TRBJ1-6	-	TGCGCCAGCAGCGCGGGGGGAAATTCACCCCTCCACTTT	CASSAGGNSPLHF
18	TRBD1	TRBV19	TRBJ2-6	-	TGTGCCAGTAGCCCCAACAGGGGGCTCGACTCTGGGGCCAACGTCCTGACTTTC	CASSPNRGLDSGANVLTF
16	TRBD1	TRBV6-5	TRBJ1-2	few	TGTGCCAGCAGTTACTCATACGACAGGGGGCGCATTGGCTACACCTTC	CASSYSYDRGRIGYTF
16	-	TRBV4-3	TRBJ1-4	once	TGCGCCAGCAGCCAGGAGGCAGGGGAGGTGAGCGAAAAACTGTTTTTT	CASSQEAGEVSEKLFF
16	-	TRBV3-1/TRBV3-2	TRBJ2-3	-	TGTGCCAGCAGCCACGGTCGCGCCCGGACCGCAGATACGCAGTATTTT	CASSHGRARTADTQYF
15	-	TRBV19	TRBJ1-6	once	TGTGCCAGTAGTCGGGGCCGATCAGTCGGTTCACCCCTCCACTTT	CASSRGRSVGSPLHF
14	-	TRBV4-1	TRBJ2-7	-	TGCGCCAGCAGCCCGACACCCAGGAACTACGAGCAGTACTTC	CASSPTPRNYEQYF
16	TRBD1	TRBV6-5	TRBJ1-4	once	TGTGCCAGCAGTTCCCCCGGACAGGGAACTAATGAAAAACTGTTTTTT	CASSSPGQGTNEKLFF
15	-	TRBV5-1	TRBJ1-4	-	TGCGCCAGCAGCTTGGACCCAGGGCCTAATGAAAAACTGTTTTTT	CASSLDPGPNEKLFF
12	-	TRBV6-1	TRBJ1-2	few	TGTGCCAGCAGTGAACAAAGTCTCGGCTACACCTTC	CASSEQSLGYTF
12	TRBD1	TRBV2	TRBJ1-2	-	TGTGCCAGCAGGGGACAGATGCGTGGCTACACCTTC	CASRGQMRGYTF
14	-	TRBV7-2	TRBJ1-2	-	TGTGCCAGCAGCCCCCGCGGGATCCACTATGGCTACACCTTC	CASSPRGIHYGYTF
15	-	TRBV15	TRBJ1-1	-	TGTGCCACCAGCAGAGATCGGCGGTTCAACACTGAAGCTTTCTTT	CATSRDRRFNTEAFF
17	TRBD2	TRBV4-2	TRBJ2-3	once	TGTGCCAGCAGCCAAGATCGGCTAGCGGGGAGCACAGATACGCAGTATTTT	CASSQDRLAGSTDTQYF